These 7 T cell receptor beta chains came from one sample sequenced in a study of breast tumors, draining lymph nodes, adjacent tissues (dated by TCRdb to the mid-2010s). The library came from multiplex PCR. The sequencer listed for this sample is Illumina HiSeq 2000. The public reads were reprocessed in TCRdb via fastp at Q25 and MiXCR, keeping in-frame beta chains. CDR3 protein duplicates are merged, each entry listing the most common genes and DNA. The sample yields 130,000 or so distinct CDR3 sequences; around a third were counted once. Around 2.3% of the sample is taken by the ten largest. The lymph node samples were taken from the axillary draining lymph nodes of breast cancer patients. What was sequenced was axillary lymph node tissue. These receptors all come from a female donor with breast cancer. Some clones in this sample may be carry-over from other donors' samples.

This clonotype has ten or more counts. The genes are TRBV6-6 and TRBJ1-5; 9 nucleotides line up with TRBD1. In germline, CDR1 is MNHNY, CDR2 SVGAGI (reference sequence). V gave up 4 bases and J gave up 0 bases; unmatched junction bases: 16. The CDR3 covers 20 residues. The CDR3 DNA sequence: TGTGCCAGCAGTTCATACACAGGGGGCGTCCCGCCTTATAGCAATCAGCCCCAGCATTTT. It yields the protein CASSSYTGGVPPYSNQPQHF.

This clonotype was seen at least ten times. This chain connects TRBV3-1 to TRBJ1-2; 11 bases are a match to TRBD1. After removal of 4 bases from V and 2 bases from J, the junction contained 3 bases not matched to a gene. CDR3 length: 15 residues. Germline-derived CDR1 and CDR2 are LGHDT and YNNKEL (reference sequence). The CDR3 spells CASSRGTGGNYGYTF. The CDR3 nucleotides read TGTGCCAGCAGCCGAGGGACAGGGGGGAACTATGGCTACACCTTC.

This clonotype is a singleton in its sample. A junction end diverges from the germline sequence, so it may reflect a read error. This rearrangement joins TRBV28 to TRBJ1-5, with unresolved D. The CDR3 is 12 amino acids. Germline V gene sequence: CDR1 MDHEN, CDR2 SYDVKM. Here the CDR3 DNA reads TGTGCCAGCAGAACTCGCAGAGGGCCCCAGCATTTC. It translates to CASRTRRGPQHF.

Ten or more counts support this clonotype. CDR3 coding DNA: TGTGCCAGCAGCGTAGGACGGCAGAGTGAAGAGACCCAGTACTTC. It is translated as CASSVGRQSEETQYF. The V and J genes are TRBV9 and TRBJ2-5; D is uncertain. Trimming took off 0 bases at V and 3 bases at J, with 12 bases between the two ends. This CDR3 comprises 15 residues. Per germline, CDR1 SGDLS and CDR2 YYNGEE.

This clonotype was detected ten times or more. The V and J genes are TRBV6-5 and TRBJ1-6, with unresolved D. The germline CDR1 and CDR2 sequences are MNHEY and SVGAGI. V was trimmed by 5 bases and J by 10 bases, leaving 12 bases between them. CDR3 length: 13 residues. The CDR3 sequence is CASSHPAGSPLHF. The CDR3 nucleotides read TGTGCCAGCAGTCACCCGGCCGGGTCACCCCTCCACTTT.

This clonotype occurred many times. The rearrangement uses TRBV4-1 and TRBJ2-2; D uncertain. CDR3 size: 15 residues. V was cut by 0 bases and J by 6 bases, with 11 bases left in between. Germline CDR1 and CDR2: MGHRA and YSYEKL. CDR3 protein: CASSQDNPGPGELFF. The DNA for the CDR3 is TGCGCCAGCAGCCAAGATAACCCGGGCCCCGGGGAGCTGTTTTTT.

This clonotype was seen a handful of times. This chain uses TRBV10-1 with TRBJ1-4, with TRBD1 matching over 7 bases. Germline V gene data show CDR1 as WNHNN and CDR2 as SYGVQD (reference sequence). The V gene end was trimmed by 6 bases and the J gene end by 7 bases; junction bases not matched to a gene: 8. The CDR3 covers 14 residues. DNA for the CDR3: TGCGCCAGCAGCTCCGGGACAGAGGCTGAAAAACTGTTTTTT. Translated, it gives CASSSGTEAEKLFF.